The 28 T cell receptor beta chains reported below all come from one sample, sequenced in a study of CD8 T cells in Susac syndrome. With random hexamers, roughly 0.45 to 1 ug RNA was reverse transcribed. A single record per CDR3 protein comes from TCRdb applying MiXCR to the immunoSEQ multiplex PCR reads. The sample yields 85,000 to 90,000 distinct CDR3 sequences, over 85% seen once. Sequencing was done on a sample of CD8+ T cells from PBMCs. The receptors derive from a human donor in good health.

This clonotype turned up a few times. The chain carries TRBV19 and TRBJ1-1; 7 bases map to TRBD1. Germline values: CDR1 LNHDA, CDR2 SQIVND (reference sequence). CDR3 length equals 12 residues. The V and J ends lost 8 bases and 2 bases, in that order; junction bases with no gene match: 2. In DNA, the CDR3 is TGTGCCAGTCGGACAGGCAACACTGAAGCTTTCTTT. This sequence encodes CASRTGNTEAFF.

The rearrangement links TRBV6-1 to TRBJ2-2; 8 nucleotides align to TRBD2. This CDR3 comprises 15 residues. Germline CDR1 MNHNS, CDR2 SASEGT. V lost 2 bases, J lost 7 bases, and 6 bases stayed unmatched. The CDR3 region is CASSEPAGVGGELFF. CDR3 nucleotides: TGTGCCAGCAGTGAACCAGCGGGGGTTGGCGGGGAGCTGTTTTTT.

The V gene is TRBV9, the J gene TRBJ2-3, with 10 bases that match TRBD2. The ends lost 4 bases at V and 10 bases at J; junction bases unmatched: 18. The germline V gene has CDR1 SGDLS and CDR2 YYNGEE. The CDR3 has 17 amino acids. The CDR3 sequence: CASSPTHQRGGTEAQYF. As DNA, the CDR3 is TGTGCCAGCAGCCCAACTCACCAGCGGGGGGGCACAGAGGCGCAGTATTTT.

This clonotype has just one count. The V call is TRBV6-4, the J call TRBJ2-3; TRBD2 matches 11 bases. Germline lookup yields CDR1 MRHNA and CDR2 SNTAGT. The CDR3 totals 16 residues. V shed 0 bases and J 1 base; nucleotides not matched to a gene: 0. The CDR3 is CASSDSTSGGTDTQYF. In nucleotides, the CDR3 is TGTGCCAGCAGTGACTCGACTAGCGGGGGCACAGATACGCAGTATTTT.

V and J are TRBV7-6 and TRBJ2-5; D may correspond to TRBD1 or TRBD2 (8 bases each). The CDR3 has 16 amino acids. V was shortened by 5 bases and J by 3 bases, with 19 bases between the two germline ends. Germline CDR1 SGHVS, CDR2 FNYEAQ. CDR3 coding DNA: TGTGCCAGCAGCCAGGGGGCAAGCGGGGGTAAAGAGACCCAGTACTTC. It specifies CASSQGASGGKETQYF.

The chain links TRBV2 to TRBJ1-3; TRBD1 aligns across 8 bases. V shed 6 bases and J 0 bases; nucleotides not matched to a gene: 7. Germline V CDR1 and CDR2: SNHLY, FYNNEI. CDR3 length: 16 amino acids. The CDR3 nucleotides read TGTGCCAGCAGCCCGGACAGGGCAGCCTCTGGAAACACCATATATTTT. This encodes CASSPDRAASGNTIYF.

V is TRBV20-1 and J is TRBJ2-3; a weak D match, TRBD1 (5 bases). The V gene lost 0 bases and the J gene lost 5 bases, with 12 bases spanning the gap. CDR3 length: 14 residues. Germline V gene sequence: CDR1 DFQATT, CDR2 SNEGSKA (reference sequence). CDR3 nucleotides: TGCAGTGCTAGAGATCGGCAGGGATTAGATACGCAGTATTTT. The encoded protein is CSARDRQGLDTQYF.

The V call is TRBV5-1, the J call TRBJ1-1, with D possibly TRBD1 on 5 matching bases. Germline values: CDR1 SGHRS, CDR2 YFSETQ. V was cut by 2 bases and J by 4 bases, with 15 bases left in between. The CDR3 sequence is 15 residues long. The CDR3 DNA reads TGCGCCAGCAGCTTCGATCGGGCAGGGAGCACTGAAGCTTTCTTT. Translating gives CASSFDRAGSTEAFF.

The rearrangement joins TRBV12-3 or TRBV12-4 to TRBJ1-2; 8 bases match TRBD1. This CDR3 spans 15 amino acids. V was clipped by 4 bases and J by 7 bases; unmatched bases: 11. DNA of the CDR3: TGTGCCAGCAGTTCCAATCTGGACAGGGAGGGTGGCTACACCTTC. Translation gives CASSSNLDREGGYTF.

CDR3 coding DNA: TGTGCCAGCAGCTTAATGGAGGGAATCACCGGGGAGCTGTTTTTT. It codes for CASSLMEGITGELFF. The chain joins TRBV7-9 to TRBJ2-2, with D maybe TRBD2 (6 bases). Germline CDR1 reads SEHNR; CDR2 reads FQNEAQ (reference sequence). The CDR3 is 15 residues long. Trimming cost V 2 bases and J 4 bases, with 11 bases left between them.

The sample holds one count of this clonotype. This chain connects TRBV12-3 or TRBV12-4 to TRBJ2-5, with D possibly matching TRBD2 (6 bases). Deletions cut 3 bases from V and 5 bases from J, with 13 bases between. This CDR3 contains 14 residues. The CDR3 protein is CASSFSGGMETQYF. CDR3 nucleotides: TGTGCCAGCAGTTTTAGTGGAGGGATGGAGACCCAGTACTTC.

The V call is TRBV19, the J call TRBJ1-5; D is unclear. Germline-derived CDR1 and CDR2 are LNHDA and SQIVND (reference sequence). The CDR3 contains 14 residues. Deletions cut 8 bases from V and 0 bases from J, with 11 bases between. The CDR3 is CASDWGYSNQPQHF. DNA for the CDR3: TGTGCCAGTGATTGGGGTTATAGCAATCAGCCCCAGCATTTT.

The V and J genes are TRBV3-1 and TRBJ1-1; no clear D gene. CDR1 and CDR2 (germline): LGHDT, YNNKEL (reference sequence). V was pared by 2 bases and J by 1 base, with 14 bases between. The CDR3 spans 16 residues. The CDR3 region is CASSQPHRLENTEAFF. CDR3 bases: TGTGCCAGCAGCCAACCCCACCGGCTCGAGAACACTGAAGCTTTCTTT.

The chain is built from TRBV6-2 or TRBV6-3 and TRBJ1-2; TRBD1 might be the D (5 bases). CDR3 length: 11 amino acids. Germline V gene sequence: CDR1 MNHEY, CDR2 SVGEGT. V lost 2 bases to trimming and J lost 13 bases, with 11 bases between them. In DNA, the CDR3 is TGTGCCAGCAGTTACCCGGGGGATTGCACCTTC. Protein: CASSYPGDCTF.

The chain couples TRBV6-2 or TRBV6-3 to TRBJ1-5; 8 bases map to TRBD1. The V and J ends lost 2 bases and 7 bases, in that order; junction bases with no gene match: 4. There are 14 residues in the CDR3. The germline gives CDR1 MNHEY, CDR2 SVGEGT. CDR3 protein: CASSYGQGGQPQHF. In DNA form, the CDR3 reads TGTGCCAGCAGTTACGGACAGGGAGGACAGCCCCAGCATTTT.

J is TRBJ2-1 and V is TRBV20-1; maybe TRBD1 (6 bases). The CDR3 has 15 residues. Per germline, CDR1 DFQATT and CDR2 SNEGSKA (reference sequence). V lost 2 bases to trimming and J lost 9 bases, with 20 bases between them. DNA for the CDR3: TGCAGTGCTAGACCACCCCATGCAGGGGCTTTTGAGCAGTTCTTC. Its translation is CSARPPHAGAFEQFF.

DNA for the CDR3: TGTGCCACCAGCACCCAGGGGGATCGCTACACCTTC. It translates to CATSTQGDRYTF. The V and J genes are TRBV15 and TRBJ1-2; 7 positions match TRBD1. V was clipped by 4 bases and J by 9 bases; unmatched bases: 5. Germline CDR1 is LNHNV and CDR2 is YYDKDF (reference sequence). The CDR3 runs to 12 residues.

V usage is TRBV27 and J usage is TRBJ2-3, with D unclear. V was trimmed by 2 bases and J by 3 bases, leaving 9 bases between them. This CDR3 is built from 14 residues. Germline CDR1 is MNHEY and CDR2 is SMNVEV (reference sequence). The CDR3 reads CASSLPSRTDTQYF. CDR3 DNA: TGTGCCAGCAGTTTACCCTCCAGGACAGATACGCAGTATTTT.

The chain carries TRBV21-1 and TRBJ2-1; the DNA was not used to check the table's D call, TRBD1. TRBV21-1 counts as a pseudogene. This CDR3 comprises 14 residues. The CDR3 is CASSGQRTYNEQFF. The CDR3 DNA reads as TGTGCCAGCAGCGGTCAGAGGACATACAATGAGCAGTTCTTC.

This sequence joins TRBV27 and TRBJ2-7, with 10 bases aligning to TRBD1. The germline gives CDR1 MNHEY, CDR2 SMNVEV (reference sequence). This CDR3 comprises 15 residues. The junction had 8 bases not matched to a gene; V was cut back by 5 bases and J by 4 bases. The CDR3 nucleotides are TGTGCCAGCAGTCCCCTTGGGACAGGGGTTTACGAGCAGTACTTC. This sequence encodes CASSPLGTGVYEQYF.

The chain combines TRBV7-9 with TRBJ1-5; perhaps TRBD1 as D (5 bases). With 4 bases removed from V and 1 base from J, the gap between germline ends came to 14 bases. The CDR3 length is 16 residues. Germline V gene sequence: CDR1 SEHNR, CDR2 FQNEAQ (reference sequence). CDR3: CASSSSGTGSNQPQHF. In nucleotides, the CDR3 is TGTGCCAGCAGCTCGTCAGGGACGGGGAGCAATCAGCCCCAGCATTTT. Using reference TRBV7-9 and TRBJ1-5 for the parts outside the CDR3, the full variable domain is DTGVSQNPRHKITKRGQNVTFRCDPISEHNRLYWYRQTLGQGPEFLTYFQNEAQLEKSRLLSDRFSAERPKGSFSTLEIQRTEQGDSAMYLCASSSSGTGSNQPQHFGDGTRLSIL.

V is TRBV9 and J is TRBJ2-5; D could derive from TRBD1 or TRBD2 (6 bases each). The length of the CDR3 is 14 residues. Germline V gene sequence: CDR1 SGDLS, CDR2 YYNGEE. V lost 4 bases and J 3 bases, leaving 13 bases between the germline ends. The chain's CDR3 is CASSSPGGEETQYF. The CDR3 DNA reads TGTGCCAGCAGCTCCCCCGGGGGCGAAGAGACCCAGTACTTC.

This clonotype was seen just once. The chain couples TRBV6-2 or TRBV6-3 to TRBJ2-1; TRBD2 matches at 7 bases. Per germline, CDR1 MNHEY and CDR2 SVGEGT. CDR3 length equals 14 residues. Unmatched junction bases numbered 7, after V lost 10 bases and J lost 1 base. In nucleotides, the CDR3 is TGTGCCACGACCTGGCGGGGGTCCTACAATGAGCAGTTCTTC. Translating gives CATTWRGSYNEQFF.

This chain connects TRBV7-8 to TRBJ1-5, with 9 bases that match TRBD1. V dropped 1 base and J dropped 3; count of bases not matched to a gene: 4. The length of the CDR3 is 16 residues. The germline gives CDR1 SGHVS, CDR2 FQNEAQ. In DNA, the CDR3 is TGTGCCAGCAGCTTAGGGGGACAGGGCGCCAATCAGCCCCAGCATTTT. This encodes CASSLGGQGANQPQHF.

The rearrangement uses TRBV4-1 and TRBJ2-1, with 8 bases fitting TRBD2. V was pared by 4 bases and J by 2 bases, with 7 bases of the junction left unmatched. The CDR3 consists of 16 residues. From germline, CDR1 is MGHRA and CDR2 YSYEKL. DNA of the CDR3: TGCGCCAGCAGCCTGTTTAGCGGGGCCCCCTACAATGAGCAGTTCTTC. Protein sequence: CASSLFSGAPYNEQFF.

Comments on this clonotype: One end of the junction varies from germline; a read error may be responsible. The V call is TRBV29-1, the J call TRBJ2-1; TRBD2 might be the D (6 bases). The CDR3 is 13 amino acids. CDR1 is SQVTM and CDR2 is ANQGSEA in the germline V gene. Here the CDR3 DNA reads TGCAGCGTGGAAGGACTAAGGGAGGCTGAGCAGTTCTTC. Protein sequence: CSVEGLREAEQFF.

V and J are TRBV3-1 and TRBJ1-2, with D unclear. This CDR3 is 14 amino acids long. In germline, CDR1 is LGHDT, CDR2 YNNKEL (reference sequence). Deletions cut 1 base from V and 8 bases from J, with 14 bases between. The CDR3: CASSQGEGGSGYTF. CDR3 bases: TGTGCCAGCAGCCAAGGTGAGGGAGGCTCCGGCTACACCTTC.

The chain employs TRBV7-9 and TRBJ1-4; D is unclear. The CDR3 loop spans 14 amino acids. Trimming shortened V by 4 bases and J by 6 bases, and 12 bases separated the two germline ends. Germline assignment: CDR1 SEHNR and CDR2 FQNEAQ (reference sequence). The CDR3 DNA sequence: TGTGCCAGCAGCTCTACACAGAAGGATGAAAAACTGTTTTTT. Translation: CASSSTQKDEKLFF.